Reported below is one T cell receptor (beta chain). The data derive from a study of blood T cell repertoires in COVID-19. Overall study: Spain, Italy and the United States supplied samples that represented acute and convalescent COVID-19. In each case, the material was cDNA or gDNA derived from T cells, B-cell-depleted T cells, or PBMCs.

Libraries were prepared by immunoSEQ multiplex PCR; TCRdb keeps only in-frame clonotypes and omits some of them. The sample lists about 70,000 clones, approximately 86% seen once, with 3.9% in the top ten. Trimming removed 3 bases at V and 9 bases at J, with 12 bases between. The CDR3 is 13 residues long. The TCR originated in a man between 65 and 85 years old with active COVID-19. The rearrangement uses TRBV12-3 or TRBV12-4 and TRBJ1-3, with D uncertain. The sequenced material came from peripheral blood. The CDR3 sequence: CASSFSLRSTIYF. Here the CDR3 DNA reads TGTGCCAGCAGTTTTTCACTTCGAAGCACCATATATTTT.